This entry features one T cell receptor beta chain sequence. Its antigen remains unknown. The sample is drawn from a study of CD8+ T cells in alopecia areata. Study-wide points: Persistence in scalp and blood during tofacitinib was observed for many expanded lesional clones.

Treatment of the sample: oral pan-JAK inhibitor, 5-10 mg twice daily. Patients with alopecia areata provided lesional scalp punch biopsies as well as peripheral blood. PBMCs, the starting material, were the source of sorted CD4+ and CD8+ T cells. Extracted RNA was reverse transcribed into cDNA, the sequencing template. Here immunoSEQ multiplex PCR was the method, and the copy in TCRdb shows in-frame clones only, minus some. Of around 270,000 clones in the sample, about three fifths were seen once. The starting material was CD4+ T cells sorted from blood, obtained at week 24, from a patient treated with tofacitinib. The TCR sequence derives from a human donor with alopecia areata.

CDR3 nucleotide sequence: TGTGCCTGGAGTGTAGTAGGAGGCTACACCTTC. Translation gives CAWSVVGGYTF. J is TRBJ1-2 and V is TRBV30, with no clear D. This CDR3 spans 11 amino acids. V was clipped by 0 bases and J by 8 bases, with 7 bases between them. Per the germline V gene, CDR1 is GTSNPN and CDR2 is SVGIG (reference sequence).